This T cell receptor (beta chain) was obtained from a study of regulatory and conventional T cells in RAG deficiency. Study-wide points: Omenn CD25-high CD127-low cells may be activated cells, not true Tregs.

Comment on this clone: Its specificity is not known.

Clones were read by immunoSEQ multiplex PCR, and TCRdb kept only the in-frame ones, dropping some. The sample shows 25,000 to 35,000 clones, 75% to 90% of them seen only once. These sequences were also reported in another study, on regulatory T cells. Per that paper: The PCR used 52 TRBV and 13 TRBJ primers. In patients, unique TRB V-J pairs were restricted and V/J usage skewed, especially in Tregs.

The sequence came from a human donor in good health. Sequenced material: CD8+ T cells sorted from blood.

The CDR3 reads CASSIRQAYEQYF. DNA for the CDR3: TGTGCCAGTAGTATTAGACAGGCCTACGAGCAGTACTTC. This chain links TRBV19 with TRBJ2-7; D may be TRBD1 (6 bases). CDR1 LNHDA and CDR2 SQIVND come from the germline V gene (reference sequence). V lost 3 bases and J 2 bases, leaving 8 bases between the germline ends. The CDR3 totals 13 residues. Complete variable domain (other parts from reference TRBV19 and TRBJ2-7): DGGITQSPKYLFRKEGQNVTLSCEQNLNHDAMYWYRQDPGQGLRLIYYSQIVNDFQKGDIAEGYSVSREKKESFPLTVTSAQKNPTAFYLCASSIRQAYEQYFGPGTRLTVT.